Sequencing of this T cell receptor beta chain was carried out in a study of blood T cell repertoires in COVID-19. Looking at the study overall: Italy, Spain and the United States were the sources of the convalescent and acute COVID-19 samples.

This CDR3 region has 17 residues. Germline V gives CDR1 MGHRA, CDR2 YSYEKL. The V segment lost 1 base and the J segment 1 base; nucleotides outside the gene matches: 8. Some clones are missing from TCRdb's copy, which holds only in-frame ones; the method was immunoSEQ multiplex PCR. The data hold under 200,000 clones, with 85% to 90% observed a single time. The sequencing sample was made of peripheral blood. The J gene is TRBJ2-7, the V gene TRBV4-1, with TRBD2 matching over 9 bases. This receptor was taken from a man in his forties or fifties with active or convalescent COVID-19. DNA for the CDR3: TGCGCCAGCAGCCAAGGTCTGTTTAGCGGGAGATCCTACGAGCAGTACTTC. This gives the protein CASSQGLFSGRSYEQYF.